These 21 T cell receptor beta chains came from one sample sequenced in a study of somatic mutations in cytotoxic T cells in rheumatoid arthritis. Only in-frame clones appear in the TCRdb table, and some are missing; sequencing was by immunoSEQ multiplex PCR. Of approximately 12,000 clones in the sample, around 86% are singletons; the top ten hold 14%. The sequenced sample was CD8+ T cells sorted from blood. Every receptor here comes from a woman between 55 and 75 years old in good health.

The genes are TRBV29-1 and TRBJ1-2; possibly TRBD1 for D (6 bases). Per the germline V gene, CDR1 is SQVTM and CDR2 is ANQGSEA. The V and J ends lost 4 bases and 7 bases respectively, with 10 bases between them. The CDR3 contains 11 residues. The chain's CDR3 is CSVVQGGGYTF. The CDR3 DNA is TGCAGCGTTGTACAGGGCGGTGGCTACACCTTC.

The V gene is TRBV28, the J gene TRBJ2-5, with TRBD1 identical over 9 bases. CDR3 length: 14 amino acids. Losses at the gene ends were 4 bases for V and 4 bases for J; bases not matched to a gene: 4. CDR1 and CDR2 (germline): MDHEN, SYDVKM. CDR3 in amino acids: CASSYGTGRETQYF. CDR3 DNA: TGTGCCAGCAGTTACGGGACAGGGAGAGAGACCCAGTACTTC. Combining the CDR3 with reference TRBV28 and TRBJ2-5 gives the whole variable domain DVKVTQSSRYLVKRTGEKVFLECVQDMDHENMFWYRQDPGLGLRLIYFSYDVKMKEKGDIPEGYSVSREKKERFSLILESASTNQTSMYLCASSYGTGRETQYFGPGTRLLVL.

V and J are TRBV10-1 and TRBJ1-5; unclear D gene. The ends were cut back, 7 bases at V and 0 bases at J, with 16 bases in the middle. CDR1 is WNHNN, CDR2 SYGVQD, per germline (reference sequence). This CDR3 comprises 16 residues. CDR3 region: CASIKPREDSNQPQHF. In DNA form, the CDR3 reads TGCGCCAGCATTAAACCCCGGGAAGATAGCAATCAGCCCCAGCATTTT.

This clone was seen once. CDR3 DNA: TGTGCCAGCAGCCCTGACACCACCATGAACACTGAAGCTTTCTTT. It yields the protein CASSPDTTMNTEAFF. The chain links TRBV7-8 to TRBJ1-1, with unresolved D. Germline V gene data show CDR1 as SGHVS and CDR2 as FQNEAQ. V lost 5 bases to trimming and J lost 0 bases, with 13 bases between them. The CDR3 loop spans 15 amino acids.

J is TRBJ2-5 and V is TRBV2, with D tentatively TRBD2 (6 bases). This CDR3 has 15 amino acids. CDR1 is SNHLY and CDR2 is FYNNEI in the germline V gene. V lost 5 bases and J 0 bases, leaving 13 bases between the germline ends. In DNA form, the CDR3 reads TGTGCCAGCAGTCGGGACTGGCCCTACCAAGAGACCCAGTACTTC. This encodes CASSRDWPYQETQYF.

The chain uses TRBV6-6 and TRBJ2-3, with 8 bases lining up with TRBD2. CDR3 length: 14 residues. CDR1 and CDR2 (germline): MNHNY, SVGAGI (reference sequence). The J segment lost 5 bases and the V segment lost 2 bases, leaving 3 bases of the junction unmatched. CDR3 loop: CASSYVSGRDTQYF. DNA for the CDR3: TGTGCCAGCAGTTACGTAAGCGGGAGAGATACGCAGTATTTT.

The CDR3 spells CASTPFGGWTEAFF. CDR3 in DNA: TGTGCCAGTACCCCATTTGGGGGCTGGACTGAAGCTTTCTTT. The chain joins TRBV19 to TRBJ1-1; possible D gene TRBD1, 6 bases. CDR1 is LNHDA, CDR2 SQIVND, per germline (reference sequence). Trimming took off 7 bases at V and 5 bases at J, with 17 bases between the two ends. CDR3 length: 14 residues.

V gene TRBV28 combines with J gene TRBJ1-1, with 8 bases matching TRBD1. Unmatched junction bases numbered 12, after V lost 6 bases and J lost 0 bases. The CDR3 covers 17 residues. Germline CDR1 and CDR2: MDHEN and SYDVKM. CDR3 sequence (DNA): TGTGCCAGCAGCCCCGGGGACAGGTCCTACATGAACACTGAAGCTTTCTTT. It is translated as CASSPGDRSYMNTEAFF.

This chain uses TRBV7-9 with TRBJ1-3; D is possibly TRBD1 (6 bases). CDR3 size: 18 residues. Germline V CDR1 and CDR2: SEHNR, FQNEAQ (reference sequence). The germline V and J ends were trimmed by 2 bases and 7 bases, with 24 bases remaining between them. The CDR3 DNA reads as TGTGCCAGCAGCTTACCCCCCGGACAGCATGATCTGGAGAACACCATATATTTT. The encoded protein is CASSLPPGQHDLENTIYF. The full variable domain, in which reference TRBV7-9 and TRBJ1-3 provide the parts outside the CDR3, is DTGVSQNPRHKITKRGQNVTFRCDPISEHNRLYWYRQTLGQGPEFLTYFQNEAQLEKSRLLSDRFSAERPKGSFSTLEIQRTEQGDSAMYLCASSLPPGQHDLENTIYFGEGSWLTVV.

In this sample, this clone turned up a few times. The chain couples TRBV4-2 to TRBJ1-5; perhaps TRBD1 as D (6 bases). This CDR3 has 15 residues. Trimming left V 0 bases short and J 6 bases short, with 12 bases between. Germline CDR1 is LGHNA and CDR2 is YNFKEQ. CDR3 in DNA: TGTGCCAGCAGCCAAGATCCAGGGGCGGGTCAGCCCCAGCATTTT. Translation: CASSQDPGAGQPQHF.

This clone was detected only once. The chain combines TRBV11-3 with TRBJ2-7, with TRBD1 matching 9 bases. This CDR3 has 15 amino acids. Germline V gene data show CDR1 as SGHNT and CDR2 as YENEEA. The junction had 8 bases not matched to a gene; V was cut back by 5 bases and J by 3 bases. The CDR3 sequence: CASSPAAGQGYEQYF. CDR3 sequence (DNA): TGTGCCAGCAGCCCCGCGGCGGGACAGGGCTACGAGCAGTACTTC. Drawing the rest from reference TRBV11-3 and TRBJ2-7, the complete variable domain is EAGVVQSPRYKIIEKKQPVAFWCNPISGHNTLYWYLQNLGQGPELLIRYENEEAVDDSQLPKDRFSAERLKGVDSTLKIQPAELGDSAVYLCASSPAAGQGYEQYFGPGTRLTVT.

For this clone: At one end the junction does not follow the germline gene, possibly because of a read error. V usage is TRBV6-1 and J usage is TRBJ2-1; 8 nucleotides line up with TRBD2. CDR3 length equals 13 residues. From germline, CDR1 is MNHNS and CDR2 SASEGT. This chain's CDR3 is CASSPGTSFENIF. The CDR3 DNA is TGTGCCAGCAGTCCGGGGACTAGTTTCGAAAATATCTTC.

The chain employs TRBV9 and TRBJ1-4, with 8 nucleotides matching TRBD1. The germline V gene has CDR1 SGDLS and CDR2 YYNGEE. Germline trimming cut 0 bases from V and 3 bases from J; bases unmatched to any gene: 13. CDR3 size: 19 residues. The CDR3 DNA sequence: TGTGCCAGCAGCGTAGACCCAAAGGCAGGGGGCGGTCCTAATGAAAAACTGTTTTTT. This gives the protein CASSVDPKAGGGPNEKLFF. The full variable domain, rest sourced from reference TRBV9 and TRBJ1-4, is DSGVTQTPKHLITATGQRVTLRCSPRSGDLSVYWYQQSLDQGLQFLIQYYNGEERAKGNILERFSAQQFPDLHSELNLSSLELGDSALYFCASSVDPKAGGGPNEKLFFGSGTQLSVL.

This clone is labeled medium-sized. This chain's CDR3 is CASSYGQGWEQYF. The DNA of the CDR3 is TGTGCCAGCAGTTACGGGCAGGGTTGGGAGCAGTACTTC. The V gene is TRBV6-5, the J gene TRBJ2-7; possible D gene TRBD1, 5 bases. Germline CDR1 MNHEY, CDR2 SVGAGI. The CDR3 contains 13 residues. The germline V and J ends were trimmed by 2 bases and 7 bases, with 12 bases remaining between them.

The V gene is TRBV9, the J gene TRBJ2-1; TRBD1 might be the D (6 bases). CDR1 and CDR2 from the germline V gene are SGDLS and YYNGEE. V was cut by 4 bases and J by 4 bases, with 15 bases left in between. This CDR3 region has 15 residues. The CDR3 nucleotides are TGTGCCAGCAGCACAGCCGGGACAAATTACAATGAGCAGTTCTTC. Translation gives CASSTAGTNYNEQFF.

The CDR3 DNA sequence: TGTGCCAGCAGTTTAGGGCGCAGTGAAGCTTTCTTT. It codes for CASSLGRSEAFF. The chain carries TRBV28 and TRBJ1-1; D remains ambiguous. V lost 2 bases to trimming and J lost 7 bases, with 8 bases between them. The CDR3 has 12 amino acids. Germline CDR1 and CDR2: MDHEN and SYDVKM.

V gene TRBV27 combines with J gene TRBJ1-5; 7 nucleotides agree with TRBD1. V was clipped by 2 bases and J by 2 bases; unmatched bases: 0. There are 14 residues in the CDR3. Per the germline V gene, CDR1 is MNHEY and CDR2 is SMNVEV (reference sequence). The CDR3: CASSLGTGNQPQHF. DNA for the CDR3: TGTGCCAGCAGTTTAGGGACAGGCAATCAGCCCCAGCATTTT.

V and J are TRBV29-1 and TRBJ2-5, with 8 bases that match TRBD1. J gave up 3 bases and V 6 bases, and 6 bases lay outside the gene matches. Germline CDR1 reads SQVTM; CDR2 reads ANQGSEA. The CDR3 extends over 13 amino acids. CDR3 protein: CSVATGEKETQYF. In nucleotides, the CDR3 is TGCAGCGTCGCGACAGGGGAAAAAGAGACCCAGTACTTC.

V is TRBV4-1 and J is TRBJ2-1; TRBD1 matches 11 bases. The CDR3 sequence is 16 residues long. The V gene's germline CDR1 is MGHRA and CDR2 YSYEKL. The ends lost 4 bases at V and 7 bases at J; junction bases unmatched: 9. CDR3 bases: TGCGCCAGCAGCCTTGGGCCGGGACAGGGGGTTAATGAGCAGTTCTTC. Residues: CASSLGPGQGVNEQFF.

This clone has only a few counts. The CDR3 sequence: CASSVGQGSGYEQYF. CDR3 in DNA: TGTGCCAGCAGTGTAGGACAGGGGTCGGGCTACGAGCAGTACTTC. This chain connects TRBV6-1 to TRBJ2-7, with TRBD1 matching 9 bases. The CDR3 is made up of 15 amino acids. With 4 bases clipped from V and 3 bases from J, the junction kept 7 bases outside the gene matches. Germline loops: CDR1 MNHNS, CDR2 SASEGT.

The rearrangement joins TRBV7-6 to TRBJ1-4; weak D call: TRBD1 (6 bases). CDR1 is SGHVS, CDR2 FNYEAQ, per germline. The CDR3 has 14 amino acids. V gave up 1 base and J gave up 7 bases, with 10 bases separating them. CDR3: CASSLDSGVEKLFF. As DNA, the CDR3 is TGTGCCAGCAGCTTAGACTCAGGGGTTGAAAAACTGTTTTTT.